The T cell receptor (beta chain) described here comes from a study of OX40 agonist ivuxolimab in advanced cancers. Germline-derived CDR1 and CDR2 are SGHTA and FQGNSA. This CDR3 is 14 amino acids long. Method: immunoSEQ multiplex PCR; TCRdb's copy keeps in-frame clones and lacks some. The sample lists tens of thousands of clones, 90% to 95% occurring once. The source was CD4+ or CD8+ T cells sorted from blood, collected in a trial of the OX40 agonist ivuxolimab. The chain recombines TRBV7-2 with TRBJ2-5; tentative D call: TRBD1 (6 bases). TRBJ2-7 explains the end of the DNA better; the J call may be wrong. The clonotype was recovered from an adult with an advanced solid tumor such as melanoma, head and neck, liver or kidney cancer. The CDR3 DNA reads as TGTGCCAGCAGCCCCCCAGGGGCGTCCTACGAGCAGTACTTC. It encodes CASSPPGASYEQYF.